This is a list of T cell receptor beta chains from one sample in a study of T cells after yellow fever vaccination. TCRdb recomputed calls from the 5' RACE reads with MiXCR, one row per CDR3 protein. The sample yields 400,000 or so distinct CDR3 sequences, 9.5% to 13% seen once. The material was PBMCs, obtained on the day of the first yellow fever vaccination. The receptor set was obtained from a man aged 18-30 years who received the YFV17D yellow fever vaccine. The CDR3 runs from the conserved cysteine through the conserved F or W. The D gene is left open where the match is weak. Only part of the rows carry a size: once, few, many, or a class if the clone is expanded.

>TRBV4-3|TRBJ2-1|few|NA|15
CASSQDGPGGYEQFF
TGCGCCAGCAGCCAAGATGGTCCGGGCGGATATGAGCAGTTCTTC
>TRBV20-1|TRBJ1-2|NA|TRBD1|14
CSADPGTGKEGYTF
TGCAGTGCGGATCCCGGGACAGGGAAAGAGGGCTACACCTTC
>TRBV5-1|TRBJ1-5|many|NA|16
CASSLGFGGGNQPQHF
TGCGCCAGCAGCTTAGGGTTTGGTGGGGGTAATCAGCCCCAGCATTTT
>TRBV25-1|TRBJ2-3|NA|NA|16
CASSERGVRSTDTQYF
TGTGCCAGCAGTGAACGGGGCGTTCGTAGCACAGATACGCAGTATTTT
>TRBV20-1|TRBJ2-7|NA|NA|11
CSAGGAYEQYF
TGCAGTGCAGGGGGGGCCTACGAGCAGTACTTC
>TRBV19|TRBJ2-1|NA|NA|17
CASSIRVLRSSYNEQFF
TGTGCCAGTAGTATAAGGGTACTTCGGAGCTCCTACAATGAGCAGTTCTTC
>TRBV2|TRBJ2-3|few|NA|14
CASKDQRSTDTQYF
TGTGCCAGCAAGGACCAGCGGAGCACAGATACGCAGTATTTT
>TRBV5-1|TRBJ2-2|few|NA|15
CASSLVRPRAGELFF
TGCGCCAGCAGCTTGGTTCGCCCGCGCGCCGGGGAGCTGTTTTTT
>TRBV20-1|TRBJ1-5|few|NA|12
CSAGGGMQPQHF
TGCAGTGCTGGGGGGGGTATGCAGCCCCAGCATTTT
>TRBV7-9|TRBJ2-2|NA|NA|15
CASSPALASAGELFF
TGTGCCAGCAGTCCGGCCCTTGCGTCCGCCGGGGAGCTGTTTTTT
>TRBV20-1|TRBJ2-1|NA|TRBD1|15
CSARRSRGLYNEQFF
TGCAGTGCTAGGAGGTCCAGGGGGCTTTACAATGAGCAGTTCTTC
>TRBV10-3|TRBJ1-3|NA|NA|13
CATTQGAGNTIYF
TGTGCCACGACGCAGGGAGCTGGAAACACCATATATTTT
>TRBV7-2|TRBJ1-5|NA|TRBD1|15
CASSLGGGGGQPQHF
TGTGCCAGCAGCTTAGGAGGGGGCGGGGGGCAGCCCCAGCATTTT
>TRBV7-2|TRBJ2-5|NA|TRBD2|14
CASSPPASGGAQYF
TGTGCCAGCAGCCCCCCGGCTAGCGGGGGGGCGCAGTACTTC
>TRBV30|TRBJ1-1|NA|NA|10
CAWRATEAFF
TGTGCCTGGAGAGCCACTGAAGCTTTCTTT
>TRBV20-1|TRBJ2-1|NA|NA|14
CSARGGGGRSEQFF
TGCAGTGCTAGAGGGGGAGGGGGGCGAAGTGAGCAGTTCTTC
>TRBV9|TRBJ2-1|NA|NA|17
CASSVEPGRGDYNEQFF
TGTGCCAGCAGCGTAGAACCGGGCAGGGGGGATTACAATGAGCAGTTCTTC
>TRBV27|TRBJ1-4|NA|NA|16
CASSSVVGGANEKLFF
TGTGCCAGCAGTTCCGTAGTGGGGGGGGCTAATGAAAAACTGTTTTTT
>TRBV4-2|TRBJ2-5|NA|TRBD2|15
CASSQSKRGVETQYF
TGTGCCAGCAGCCAATCTAAGCGGGGGGTAGAGACCCAGTACTTC
>TRBV27|TRBJ2-1|once|NA|15
CASSTPGGRYKGQFF
TGTGCCAGCAGTACACCGGGGGGCCGGTACAAAGGGCAGTTCTTC
>TRBV6-5|TRBJ2-3|NA|NA|15
CASSYSAGITDTQYF
TGTGCCAGCAGTTACTCGGCAGGGATCACAGATACGCAGTATTTT
>TRBV4-3|TRBJ1-6|NA|NA|15
CASSQDGAGNWPLHF
TGCGCCAGCAGCCAAGATGGGGCAGGAAATTGGCCCCTCCACTTT
>TRBV20-1|TRBJ1-6|NA|TRBD1|16
CSARESGQAINSPLHF
TGCAGTGCTAGAGAGTCGGGACAGGCGATTAATTCACCCCTCCACTTT
>TRBV4-1|TRBJ2-1|few|TRBD1|16
CASSQPDRGFYNEQFF
TGCGCCAGCAGCCAACCCGACAGGGGGTTTTACAATGAGCAGTTCTTC
>TRBV20-1|TRBJ2-3|many|TRBD2|13
CSAVGGGADTQYF
TGCAGTGCTGTGGGCGGGGGGGCAGATACGCAGTATTTT
>TRBV7-6|TRBJ2-3|NA|TRBD2|16
CASSFRTSLGTDTQYF
TGTGCCAGCAGCTTCCGGACTAGCTTGGGCACAGATACGCAGTATTTT
>TRBV5-5|TRBJ2-1|many|NA|15
CASRSDRSSYNEQFF
TGTGCCAGCAGGTCGGACCGCAGCTCCTACAATGAGCAGTTCTTC
>TRBV7-2|TRBJ2-4|NA|NA|16
CASTLTWQVQGGIQYF
TGTGCCAGCACCCTAACTTGGCAGGTCCAAGGGGGCATTCAGTACTTC
>TRBV20-1|TRBJ2-1|few|NA|15
CSARTTGNSYNEQFF
TGCAGTGCTAGAACAACAGGGAATTCCTACAATGAGCAGTTCTTC
>TRBV10-3|TRBJ2-2|NA|NA|16
CVTQRAGLVDPGELFF
TGTGTCACCCAAAGGGCAGGGTTGGTTGATCCCGGGGAGCTGTTTTTT
>TRBV4-3|TRBJ2-7|few|TRBD2|17
CASSQELAGANSYEQYF
TGCGCCAGCAGCCAAGAACTAGCGGGGGCAAACTCCTACGAGCAGTACTTC
>TRBV12-3/TRBV12-4|TRBJ2-7|few|NA|14
CASRPGLDSYEQYF
TGTGCCAGCAGACCGGGCTTGGACTCCTACGAGCAGTACTTC
>TRBV7-9|TRBJ1-1|NA|TRBD1|17
CASSHTGDLSTNTEAFF
TGTGCCAGCAGCCATACAGGGGACCTCTCCACGAACACTGAAGCTTTCTTT
>TRBV9|TRBJ2-5|NA|NA|13
CASSASAQETQYF
TGTGCCAGCAGCGCCTCAGCTCAAGAGACCCAGTACTTC
>TRBV4-3|TRBJ1-6|few|NA|16
CASSQDMGPYNSPLHF
TGCGCCAGCAGCCAAGATATGGGACCCTATAATTCACCCCTCCACTTT
>TRBV5-1|TRBJ1-1|many|NA|17
CASSLGRRPKGDTEAFF
TGCGCCAGCAGCTTGGGCCGACGCCCAAAGGGGGACACTGAAGCTTTCTTT
>TRBV7-2|TRBJ2-2|NA|NA|14
CASSLQRNTGELFF
TGTGCCAGCAGCTTACAAAGGAACACCGGGGAGCTGTTTTTT
>TRBV12-3/TRBV12-4|TRBJ1-6|few|NA|14
CASGGGGGNSPLHF
TGTGCCAGCGGTGGTGGGGGCGGAAATTCACCCCTCCACTTT
>TRBV5-1|TRBJ1-2|NA|NA|15
CASSLTPQLDYGYTF
TGCGCCAGCAGCTTAACCCCGCAGCTAGACTATGGCTACACCTTC
>TRBV5-1|TRBJ2-5|NA|TRBD2|16
CASSLTGTSGGETQYF
TGCGCCAGCAGCCTGACCGGGACTAGCGGGGGGGAGACCCAGTACTTC
>TRBV20-1|TRBJ2-3|many|NA|12
CSAPGPGDTQYF
TGCAGTGCTCCCGGACCGGGGGATACGCAGTATTTT
>TRBV11-2|TRBJ2-3|few|TRBD2|15
CASSRVGGVADTQYF
TGTGCCAGCAGCCGGGTGGGGGGGGTTGCAGATACGCAGTATTTT
>TRBV4-3|TRBJ2-3|NA|NA|15
CASSQDPAAGDTQYF
TGCGCCAGCAGCCAAGATCCGGCGGCGGGGGATACGCAGTATTTT
>TRBV5-6|TRBJ2-5|many|NA|13
CASSLMSQETQYF
TGTGCCAGCAGCTTAATGAGCCAAGAGACCCAGTACTTC
>TRBV9|TRBJ2-2|few|NA|16
CASSPVFRENTGELFF
TGTGCCAGCAGCCCCGTGTTCCGGGAGAACACCGGGGAGCTGTTTTTT
>TRBV9|TRBJ2-3|NA|NA|16
CASSVGGHPVADTQYF
TGTGCCAGCAGCGTAGGCGGACACCCGGTGGCAGATACGCAGTATTTT
>TRBV20-1|TRBJ2-3|NA|TRBD2|15
CSARSQRGATDTQYF
TGCAGTGCTAGATCTCAGCGGGGGGCAACAGATACGCAGTATTTT
>TRBV12-3/TRBV12-4|TRBJ1-4|few|NA|14
CASTKQTQGSELFF
TGTGCCAGCACCAAACAAACCCAGGGATCAGAACTGTTTTTT
>TRBV14|TRBJ1-1|NA|TRBD1|11
CASSKTGMTFF
TGTGCCAGCAGCAAGACAGGGATGACTTTCTTT
>TRBV9|TRBJ1-6|few|TRBD1|18
CASSSGQGGVSYNSPLHF
TGTGCCAGCAGCTCCGGACAGGGTGGGGTGTCCTATAATTCACCCCTCCACTTT
>TRBV7-2|TRBJ1-2|NA|NA|17
CASSFVVSKMGNYGYTF
TGTGCCAGCAGCTTCGTCGTCAGCAAGATGGGTAACTATGGCTACACCTTC
>TRBV6-2/TRBV6-3|TRBJ1-1|NA|NA|12
CASSYSSDEAFF
TGTGCCAGCAGCTACAGTTCCGACGAAGCTTTCTTT
>TRBV28|TRBJ2-3|many|NA|14
CASSLEQLTDTQYF
TGTGCCAGCAGTTTAGAACAGCTCACAGATACGCAGTATTTT
>TRBV4-3|TRBJ2-1|few|NA|15
CASSQAAESYNEQFF
TGCGCCAGCAGCCAAGCCGCGGAGTCCTACAATGAGCAGTTCTTC